Detailed here is one T cell receptor (beta chain). The data stem from a study of radiotherapy plus CTLA-4 blockade in lung cancer. Germline V gene lookup returns CDR1 MNHEY and CDR2 SMNVEV (reference sequence). Deletions cut 3 bases from V and 4 bases from J, with 15 bases between. The CDR3 contains 15 residues. The protocol was immunoSEQ multiplex PCR, while the TCRdb copy is restricted to in-frame clones and leaves out a portion. The repertoire holds about 81,000 clones, approximately 75% seen once, with 11% to 15% in the top ten. The V and J genes are TRBV27 and TRBJ2-5; D assignment may be TRBD1 or TRBD2 (6 bases each). Specimen: peripheral blood, collected from a patient treated with radiotherapy plus ipilimumab. The receptor was derived from a human donor with non-small cell lung cancer that progressed on radiotherapy plus ipilimumab. CDR3 sequence: CASSLEPGGGETQYF. CDR3 nucleotides: TGTGCCAGCAGTTTGGAGCCCGGAGGGGGAGAGACCCAGTACTTC.